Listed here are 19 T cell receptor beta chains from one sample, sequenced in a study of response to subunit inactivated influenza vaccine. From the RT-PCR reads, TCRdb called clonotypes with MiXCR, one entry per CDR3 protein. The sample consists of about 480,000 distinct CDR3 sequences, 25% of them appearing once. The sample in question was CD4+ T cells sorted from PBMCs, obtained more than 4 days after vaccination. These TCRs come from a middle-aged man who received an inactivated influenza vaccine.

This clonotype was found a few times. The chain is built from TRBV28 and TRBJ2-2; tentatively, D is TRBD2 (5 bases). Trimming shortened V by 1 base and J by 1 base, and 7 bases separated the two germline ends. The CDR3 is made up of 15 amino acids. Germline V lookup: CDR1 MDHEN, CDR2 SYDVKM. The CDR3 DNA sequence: TGTGCCAGCAGTTTATCTGGACTGAACACCGGGGAGCTGTTTTTT. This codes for CASSLSGLNTGELFF.

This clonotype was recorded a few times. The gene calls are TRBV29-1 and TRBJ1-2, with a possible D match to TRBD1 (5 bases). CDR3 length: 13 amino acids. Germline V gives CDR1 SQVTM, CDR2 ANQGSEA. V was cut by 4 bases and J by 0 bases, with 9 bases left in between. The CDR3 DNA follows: TGCAGCGTTGCTGGCAGGGCTAACTATGGCTACACCTTC. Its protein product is CSVAGRANYGYTF.

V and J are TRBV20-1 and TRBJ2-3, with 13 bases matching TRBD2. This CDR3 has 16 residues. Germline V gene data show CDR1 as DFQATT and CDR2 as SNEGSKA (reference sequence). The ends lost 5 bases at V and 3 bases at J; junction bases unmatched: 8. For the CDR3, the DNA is TGCAGTGCTGACGGACTAGCGGGAGAAGGTACAGATACGCAGTATTTT. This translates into CSADGLAGEGTDTQYF.

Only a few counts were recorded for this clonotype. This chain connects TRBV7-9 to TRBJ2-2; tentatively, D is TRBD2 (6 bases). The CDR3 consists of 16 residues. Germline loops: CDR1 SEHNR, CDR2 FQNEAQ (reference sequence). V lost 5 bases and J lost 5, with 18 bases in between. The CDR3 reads CASSADGGTKTGELFF. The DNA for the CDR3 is TGTGCCAGCAGCGCCGACGGGGGAACTAAGACCGGGGAGCTGTTTTTT.

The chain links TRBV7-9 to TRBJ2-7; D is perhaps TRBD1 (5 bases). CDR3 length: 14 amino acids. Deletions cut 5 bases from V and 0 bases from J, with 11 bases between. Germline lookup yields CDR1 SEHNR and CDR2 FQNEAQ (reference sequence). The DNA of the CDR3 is TGTGCCAGCAGCCCAAGGGGTAACTCCTACGAGCAGTACTTC. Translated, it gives CASSPRGNSYEQYF.

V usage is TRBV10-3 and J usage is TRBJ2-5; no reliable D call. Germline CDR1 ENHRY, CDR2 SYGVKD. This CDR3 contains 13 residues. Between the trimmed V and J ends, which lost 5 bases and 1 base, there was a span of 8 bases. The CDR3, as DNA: TGTGCCATCAGTCCCAATGGCCAAGAGACCCAGTACTTC. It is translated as CAISPNGQETQYF.

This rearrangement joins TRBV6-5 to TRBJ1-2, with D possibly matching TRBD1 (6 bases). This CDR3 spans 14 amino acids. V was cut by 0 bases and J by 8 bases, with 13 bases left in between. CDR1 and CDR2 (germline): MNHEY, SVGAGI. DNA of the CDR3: TGTGCCAGCAGTTACTCGACGCGCAGGGGCGGCTACACCTTC. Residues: CASSYSTRRGGYTF.

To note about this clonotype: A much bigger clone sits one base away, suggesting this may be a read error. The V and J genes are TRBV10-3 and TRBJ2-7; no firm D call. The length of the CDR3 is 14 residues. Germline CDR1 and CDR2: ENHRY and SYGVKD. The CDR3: CAISESRVSYEQSF. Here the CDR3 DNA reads TGTGCCATCAGTGAGTCAAGGGTCTCCTACGAGCAGTCCTTC.

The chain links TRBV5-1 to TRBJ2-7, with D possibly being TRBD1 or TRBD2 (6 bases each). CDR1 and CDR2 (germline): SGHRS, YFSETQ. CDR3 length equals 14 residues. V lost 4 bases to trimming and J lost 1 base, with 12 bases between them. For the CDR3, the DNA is TGCGCCAGCAGCCCGGGGGCGGGATCCTACGAGCAGTACTTC. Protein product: CASSPGAGSYEQYF.

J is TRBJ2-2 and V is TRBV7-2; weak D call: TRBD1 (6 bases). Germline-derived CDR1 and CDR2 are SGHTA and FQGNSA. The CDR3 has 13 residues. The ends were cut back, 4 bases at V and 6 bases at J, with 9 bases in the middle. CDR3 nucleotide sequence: TGTGCCAGCAGCTCAGGGGTAGCCGGGGAGCTGTTTTTT. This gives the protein CASSSGVAGELFF.

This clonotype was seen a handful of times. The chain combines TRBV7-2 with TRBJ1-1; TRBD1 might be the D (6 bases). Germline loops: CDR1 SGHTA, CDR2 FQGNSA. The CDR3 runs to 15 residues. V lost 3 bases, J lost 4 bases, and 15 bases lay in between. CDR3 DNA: TGTGCCAGCAGCTTCCGCAGGGGAATGGGCACTGAAGCTTTCTTT. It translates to CASSFRRGMGTEAFF.

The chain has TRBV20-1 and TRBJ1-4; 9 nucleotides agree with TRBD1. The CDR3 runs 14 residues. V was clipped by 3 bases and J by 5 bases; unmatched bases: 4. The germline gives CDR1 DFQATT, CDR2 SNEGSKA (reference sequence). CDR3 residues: CSASPGTGNEKLFF. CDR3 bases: TGCAGTGCTAGCCCCGGGACAGGGAATGAAAAACTGTTTTTT.

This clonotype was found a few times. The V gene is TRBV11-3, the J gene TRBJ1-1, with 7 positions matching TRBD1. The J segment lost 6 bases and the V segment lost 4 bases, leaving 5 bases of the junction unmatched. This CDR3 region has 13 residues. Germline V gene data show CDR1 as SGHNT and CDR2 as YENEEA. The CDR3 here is CASSSHRGAEAFF. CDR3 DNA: TGTGCCAGCAGCTCCCACAGGGGCGCTGAAGCTTTCTTT.

DNA for the CDR3: TGTGCCAGCTCGCAGAGCGAGGGACAGGTCTCCGGGGAGCTGTTTTTT. Translating it yields CASSQSEGQVSGELFF. The chain carries TRBV18 and TRBJ2-2; TRBD1 matches 8 bases. The V and J ends lost 6 bases and 6 bases, in that order; junction bases with no gene match: 12. The CDR3 runs to 16 residues. Germline V gives CDR1 KGHSH, CDR2 LQKENI.

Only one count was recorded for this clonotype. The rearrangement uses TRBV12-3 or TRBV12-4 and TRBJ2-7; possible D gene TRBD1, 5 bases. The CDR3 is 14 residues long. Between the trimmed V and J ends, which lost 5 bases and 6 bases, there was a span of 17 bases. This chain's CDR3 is CASSDRQLIFEQYF. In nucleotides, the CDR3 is TGTGCCAGCAGTGACAGACAGTTAATTTTCGAGCAGTACTTC.

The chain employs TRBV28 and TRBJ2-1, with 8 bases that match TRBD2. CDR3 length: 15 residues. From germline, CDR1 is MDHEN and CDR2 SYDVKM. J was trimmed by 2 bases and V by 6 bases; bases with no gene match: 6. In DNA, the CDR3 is TGTGCCAGCAGGCGAGCGGGAGAGGCCTACAATGAGCAGTTCTTC. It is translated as CASRRAGEAYNEQFF.

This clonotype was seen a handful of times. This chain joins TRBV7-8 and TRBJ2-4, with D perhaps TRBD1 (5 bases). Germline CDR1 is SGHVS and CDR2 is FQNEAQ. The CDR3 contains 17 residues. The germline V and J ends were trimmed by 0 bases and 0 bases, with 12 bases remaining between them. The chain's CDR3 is CASSLAPQGVAKNIQYF. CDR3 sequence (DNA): TGTGCCAGCAGCTTAGCGCCTCAGGGCGTAGCCAAAAACATTCAGTACTTC.

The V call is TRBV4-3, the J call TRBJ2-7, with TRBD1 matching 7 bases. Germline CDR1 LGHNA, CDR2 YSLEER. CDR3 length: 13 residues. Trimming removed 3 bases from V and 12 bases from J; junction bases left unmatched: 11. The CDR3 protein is CASSQDTGTDLYF. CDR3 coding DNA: TGCGCCAGCAGCCAGGACACCGGGACAGATTTGTACTTC.

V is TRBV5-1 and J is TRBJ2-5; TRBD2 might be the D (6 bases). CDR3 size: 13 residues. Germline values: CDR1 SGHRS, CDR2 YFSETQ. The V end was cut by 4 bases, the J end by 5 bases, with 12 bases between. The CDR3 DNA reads TGCGCCAGCAGCCCTCTAGCGTACGAGACCCAGTACTTC. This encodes CASSPLAYETQYF.